The 4 T cell receptor beta chains below all came from one sample that was sequenced in a study of T cell repertoires in cytomegalovirus infection. TCRdb re-derived calls from the reads in MiXCR, one entry per CDR3 protein. The sample consists of roughly 990,000 distinct CDR3 sequences, less than 40% of them appearing once. Their antigen targets remain unknown. The source was cultured CD8+ T cells from PBMCs, collected from culture after CMV antigen stimulation. These receptors were obtained from a human donor in good health (CMV status not recorded). Some clones in this sample may be carry-over from other donors' samples.

On this clonotype itself: A much larger clone is a single base away; this may be a read error. The chain couples TRBV7-2 to TRBJ2-4; D possibly matches TRBD1 or TRBD2 (5 bases each). Germline-derived CDR1 and CDR2 are SGHTA and FQGNSA. The CDR3 runs to 14 residues. CDR3 DNA: TGTGTCAGCAGCTTAAGGGACGCGGAAAACATTCAGTACTTC. Translated: CVSSLRDAENIQYF. Filled out from reference TRBV7-2 and TRBJ2-4, the complete variable domain reads GAGVSQSPSNKVTEKGKDVELRCDPISGHTALYWYRQSLGQGLEFLIYFQGNSAPDKSGLPSDRFSAERTGGSVSTLTIQRTQQEDSAVYLCVSSLRDAENIQYFGAGTRLSVL.

This clonotype appeared many times. The chain combines TRBV12-3 or TRBV12-4 with TRBJ2-1; 9 bases line up with TRBD1. The J segment lost 0 bases and the V segment lost 6 bases, leaving 6 bases of the junction unmatched. CDR3 length: 16 residues. The CDR3 DNA sequence: TGTGCCAGCAGCGCCACAGGGGGCTACTCCTACAATGAGCAGTTCTTC. As protein: CASSATGGYSYNEQFF.

Notes on this clonotype: A much larger clone lies a single base off, so this may be a read error. The V and J genes are TRBV7-8 and TRBJ2-1; D uncertain. Germline CDR1 is SGHVS and CDR2 is FQNEAQ. The V end was cut by 1 base, the J end by 8 bases, with 15 bases between. This CDR3 spans 15 amino acids. The CDR3 DNA is TGTGCCAGCAGCTTAGTACATTATCCGTGGGATGAGCAGTTCTTC. It codes for CASSLVHYPWDEQFF.

As DNA, the CDR3 is TGTGCCAGCAGTTACTCGTGGAGTTCCTCCTACAATGAGCAGTTCTTC. Amino acids: CASSYSWSSSYNEQFF. This rearrangement joins TRBV6-5 to TRBJ2-1, with D unresolved. The CDR3 is made up of 16 amino acids. Germline V gives CDR1 MNHEY, CDR2 SVGAGI. V lost 0 bases to trimming and J lost 0 bases, with 9 bases between them.